These 23 T cell receptor beta chains share one sample of origin, sequenced in a study of beta chain features in type 1 diabetes. The whole isolated RNA underwent reverse transcription, so sequencing captured expressed TCRB transcripts. The method was immunoSEQ multiplex PCR; TCRdb's version includes in-frame clones alone and lacks a portion of them. The data contain under 950,000 clones, roughly a sixth of them seen just once; the ten biggest clones take up 0.023%. The sample was naive CD4+ T cells from blood. Receptor source: a woman aged 18-30 years in good health.

This clone occurred a few times. This chain uses TRBV9 with TRBJ2-1; 11 positions agree with TRBD1. With 0 bases clipped from V and 9 bases from J, the junction kept 5 bases outside the gene matches. Germline V CDR1 and CDR2: SGDLS, YYNGEE. The CDR3 runs 15 residues. The chain's CDR3 is CASSVVGTGGGEQFF. As DNA, the CDR3 is TGTGCCAGCAGCGTAGTAGGGACAGGGGGTGGTGAGCAGTTCTTC.

The rearrangement uses TRBV9 and TRBJ2-5; TRBD2 agrees at 10 bases. This CDR3 spans 23 amino acids. V trimming: 5 bases; J trimming: 3 bases; junction bases outside the gene matches: 31. Germline V lookup: CDR1 SGDLS, CDR2 YYNGEE. CDR3 residues: CASRASGGTYGSGRFQNKETQYF. CDR3 sequence (DNA): TGTGCCAGCAGGGCTAGCGGCGGGACCTACGGTAGCGGGAGGTTTCAGAACAAAGAGACCCAGTACTTC. Drawing the rest from reference TRBV9 and TRBJ2-5, the complete variable domain is DSGVTQTPKHLITATGQRVTLRCSPRSGDLSVYWYQQSLDQGLQFLIQYYNGEERAKGNILERFSAQQFPDLHSELNLSSLELGDSALYFCASRASGGTYGSGRFQNKETQYFGPGTRLLVL.

The CDR3 sequence is CASSLPPGYQETQYF. The CDR3 nucleotides are TGTGCCAGCAGTTTACCCCCGGGTTACCAAGAGACCCAGTACTTC. The rearrangement uses TRBV28 and TRBJ2-5; the D is unclear. The CDR3 extends over 15 amino acids. Germline V gene data show CDR1 as MDHEN and CDR2 as SYDVKM. The V gene lost 2 bases and the J gene lost 0 bases, with 10 bases spanning the gap.

The rearrangement joins TRBV2 to TRBJ1-2; D is uncertain. Germline-derived CDR1 and CDR2 are SNHLY and FYNNEI. V lost 8 bases to trimming and J lost 4 bases, with 8 bases between them. The CDR3 contains 11 residues. The CDR3 DNA reads as TGTGCCAGCGTACTCGGCTATGGCTACACCTTC. The encoded protein is CASVLGYGYTF.

This clone showed up just a few times. V usage is TRBV28 and J usage is TRBJ2-7; perhaps TRBD2 as D (5 bases). This CDR3 is built from 13 residues. Trimming stripped 5 bases from V and 2 bases from J, with 10 bases between. CDR1 and CDR2 (germline): MDHEN, SYDVKM. The CDR3 here is CASSGVGAYEQYF. The CDR3 DNA reads as TGTGCCAGCAGTGGGGTGGGAGCCTACGAGCAGTACTTC.

This clone turned up a few times. Within the sample, other DNA sequences also encode this same CDR3. This chain links TRBV7-9 with TRBJ2-7; D is ambiguous. The CDR3 has 14 amino acids. CDR1 and CDR2 from the germline V gene are SEHNR and FQNEAQ (reference sequence). With 4 bases removed from V and 1 base from J, the gap between germline ends came to 11 bases. This chain's CDR3 is CASSSTPSSYEQYF. In DNA form, the CDR3 reads TGTGCCAGCAGCTCCACCCCAAGTTCCTACGAGCAGTACTTC.

The chain is built from TRBV11-2 and TRBJ2-5; weak D call: TRBD2 (6 bases). CDR3 size: 13 residues. V dropped 5 bases and J dropped 2 bases, with 9 bases sitting between them. Germline assignment: CDR1 SGHAT and CDR2 FQNNGV. Here the CDR3 reads CASSAGLQETQYF. In DNA form, the CDR3 reads TGTGCCAGCAGCGCGGGACTTCAAGAGACCCAGTACTTC.

This clone was observed a few times. The chain has TRBV19 and TRBJ1-1, with D possibly TRBD1 on 5 matching bases. In germline, CDR1 is LNHDA, CDR2 SQIVND (reference sequence). The CDR3 loop spans 15 amino acids. The V gene lost 4 bases and the J gene lost 1 base, with 13 bases spanning the gap. CDR3 nucleotide sequence: TGTGCCAGTAGTACCTTTTCAACAGGGAACACTGAAGCTTTCTTT. This encodes CASSTFSTGNTEAFF.

The chain has TRBV4-2 and TRBJ2-1; D might be TRBD1 (8 bases). Per germline, CDR1 LGHNA and CDR2 YNFKEQ. V was shortened by 0 bases and J by 4 bases, with 19 bases between the two germline ends. The length of the CDR3 is 18 residues. In DNA, the CDR3 is TGTGCCAGCAGCCAAGATGGACTAGACAGGGGAGGATACAATGAGCAGTTCTTC. This translates into CASSQDGLDRGGYNEQFF.

This clone was seen a handful of times. This chain connects TRBV6-5 to TRBJ1-2; TRBD1 might be the D (5 bases). The CDR3 length is 13 residues. The V end was cut by 6 bases, the J end by 5 bases, with 13 bases between. Germline CDR1 is MNHEY and CDR2 is SVGAGI. CDR3 DNA sequence: TGTGCCAGCAGAGAGACAGTCTTGTATGGCTACACCTTC. As protein: CASRETVLYGYTF.

This clone was seen more than once but under ten times. The chain uses TRBV5-5 and TRBJ1-3; possible D gene TRBD1, 5 bases. V was shortened by 1 base and J by 1 base, with 12 bases between the two germline ends. Germline CDR1 and CDR2: SGHKS and YYEKEE (reference sequence). This CDR3 has 16 residues. The CDR3 spells CASSLSTDLSGNTIYF. The CDR3 DNA reads TGTGCCAGCAGCTTGTCGACAGACCTTTCTGGAAACACCATATATTTT.

This clone turned up a few times. The CDR3 reads CASSFSGSLYNEQFF. For the CDR3, the DNA is TGTGCCAGCAGCTTTAGCGGGAGTCTCTACAATGAGCAGTTCTTC. The chain links TRBV7-2 to TRBJ2-1, with 9 bases that match TRBD2. J was trimmed by 3 bases and V by 3 bases; bases with no gene match: 3. The CDR3 extends over 15 amino acids. The germline V gene has CDR1 SGHTA and CDR2 FQGNSA.

This clone has only a few counts. The CDR3 nucleotides are TGTGCCAGCAGGGCGGCCGCAACAGATACGCAGTATTTT. Protein: CASRAAATDTQYF. The V call is TRBV5-4, the J call TRBJ2-3, with no clear D. CDR3 length: 13 amino acids. Germline V CDR1 and CDR2: SGHNT, YYREEE (reference sequence). The germline V and J ends were trimmed by 5 bases and 3 bases, with 10 bases remaining between them.

This clone turned up a few times. The V gene is TRBV4-3, the J gene TRBJ2-5; no reliable D call. V lost 0 bases to trimming and J lost 1 base, with 18 bases between them. The CDR3 consists of 18 residues. CDR1 is LGHNA, CDR2 YSLEER, per germline. CDR3 sequence reads: CASSQETLAAGVQETQYF. The CDR3 nucleotides are TGCGCCAGCAGCCAAGAAACGTTGGCGGCTGGGGTCCAAGAGACCCAGTACTTC.

J is TRBJ2-1 and V is TRBV7-2; the match to TRBD2 covers 8 bases. Looked up from germline, CDR1 is SGHTA and CDR2 is FQGNSA. CDR3 size: 15 residues. V shed 5 bases and J 10 bases; nucleotides not matched to a gene: 13. CDR3 protein: CASSQTSGALGEQFF. The CDR3 DNA reads TGTGCCAGCAGCCAAACTAGCGGAGCTTTAGGGGAGCAGTTCTTC.

This clone was observed a few times. This rearrangement joins TRBV7-8 to TRBJ2-1, with D possibly TRBD2 on 5 matching bases. This CDR3 region has 18 residues. Germline CDR1 is SGHVS and CDR2 is FQNEAQ. V lost 5 bases and J lost 0, with 20 bases in between. CDR3 residues: CASSPSRRAPLSYNEQFF. CDR3 nucleotide sequence: TGTGCCAGCAGCCCAAGTAGGCGGGCGCCACTCTCCTACAATGAGCAGTTCTTC.

The rearrangement joins TRBV7-3 to TRBJ2-7; 9 positions agree with TRBD1. Germline V gene lookup returns CDR1 SGHTA and CDR2 FQGTGA. Losses at the gene ends were 2 bases for V and 3 bases for J; bases not matched to a gene: 5. CDR3 size: 15 residues. Here the CDR3 DNA reads TGTGCCAGCAGCTTAGGGGGACAGGGATACTACGAGCAGTACTTC. This sequence encodes CASSLGGQGYYEQYF. The full variable domain, with the rest looked up from reference TRBV7-3 and TRBJ2-7, is GAGVSQTPSNKVTEKGKYVELRCDPISGHTALYWYRQSLGQGPEFLIYFQGTGAADDSGLPNDRFFAVRPEGSVSTLKIQRTERGDSAVYLCASSLGGQGYYEQYFGPGTRLTVT.

This chain connects TRBV11-2 to TRBJ2-3, with 8 bases lining up with TRBD1. The V segment lost 4 bases and the J segment 1 base; nucleotides outside the gene matches: 4. The CDR3 is made up of 15 amino acids. Per germline, CDR1 SGHAT and CDR2 FQNNGV. The CDR3 DNA sequence: TGTGCCAGCAGCTCCAAGACAGGGGGCACAGATACGCAGTATTTT. It translates to CASSSKTGGTDTQYF.

This clone turned up a few times. Germline is not matched at one junction end, which may reflect a read error. The CDR3 here is CASSLAGLKNIQYF. DNA of the CDR3: TGTGCCAGCAGTTTAGCGGGATTAAAAAACATTCAGTACTTC. The genes are TRBV7-2 and TRBJ2-4, with 8 bases identical to TRBD2. This CDR3 region has 14 residues. Germline CDR1 reads SGHTA; CDR2 reads FQGNSA.

This clone has just a few counts. The chain links TRBV6-5 to TRBJ2-5, with 9 bases lining up with TRBD1. V was pared by 2 bases and J by 4 bases, with 8 bases of the junction left unmatched. Per the germline V gene, CDR1 is MNHEY and CDR2 is SVGAGI. CDR3 size: 16 residues. The CDR3 DNA is TGTGCCAGCAGTTACGGGACAGGGACTGGTGGAGAGACCCAGTACTTC. The encoded protein is CASSYGTGTGGETQYF.

In its sample, this clone was seen a few times. Other DNA sequences in the sample encode the same CDR3. The chain links TRBV9 to TRBJ2-1; D not resolved. This CDR3 contains 13 residues. V was trimmed by 1 base and J by 2 bases, leaving 4 bases between them. Germline V gene data show CDR1 as SGDLS and CDR2 as YYNGEE. The CDR3 DNA follows: TGTGCCAGCAGCGTAAGTCCCTACAATGAGCAGTTCTTC. The encoded protein is CASSVSPYNEQFF.

In its sample, this clone was seen a few times. The V gene is TRBV7-2, the J gene TRBJ1-4; TRBD1 aligns across 7 bases. Germline trimming cut 5 bases from V and 8 bases from J; bases unmatched to any gene: 8. There are 14 residues in the CDR3. Germline V gene lookup returns CDR1 SGHTA and CDR2 FQGNSA. The CDR3 DNA reads as TGTGCCAGCAGCCAGGGGGGGAGCGGGGAAAAACTGTTTTTT. Translating it yields CASSQGGSGEKLFF.

The chain joins TRBV28 to TRBJ2-1; 7 positions match TRBD2. CDR3 length: 15 residues. The J segment lost 5 bases and the V segment lost 2 bases, leaving 6 bases of the junction unmatched. From germline, CDR1 is MDHEN and CDR2 SYDVKM. The CDR3 sequence is CASSLGSSGDNEQFF. As DNA, the CDR3 is TGTGCCAGCAGTTTAGGGTCTAGCGGTGACAATGAGCAGTTCTTC.